This T cell receptor (beta chain) stems from a study of Ad26.COV2.S vaccination and SARS-CoV-2 variants. The ends lost 4 bases at V and 3 bases at J; junction bases unmatched: 6. The CDR3 length is 14 residues. In germline, CDR1 is LGHDT, CDR2 YNNKEL (reference sequence). Assay used: immunoSEQ multiplex PCR; TCRdb lists only in-frame clones, some missing. This sample carries 150,000 to 200,000 clones, around nine tenths of them seen once, and the ten largest clones take around 6.3%. The clonotype originates from a human donor who had recovered from COVID-19. The chain recombines TRBV3-1 (or the pseudogene TRBV3-2) with TRBJ2-7, with 7 bases identical to TRBD1. The sample in question was peripheral blood, obtained after recovery from COVID-19. DNA of the CDR3: TGTGCCAGCAGCCTTTGGGGACAGCACTACGAGCAGTACTTC. Its protein product is CASSLWGQHYEQYF.